This T cell receptor beta chain was identified in a study of T cells in Graves' hyperthyroidism and ophthalmopathy. Study details: The blood sample was taken at first diagnosis, before treatment began.

Points from the study as a whole: The blood repertoire included most of the expanded thyroid clonotypes above 0.001.

RNA transcripts yielded amplified TCR beta CDR3 regions. First-round RT-PCR with HTBI primers amplified the TCR CDR3 region. TCRdb fed the multiplex PCR reads into MiXCR, producing one record per CDR3 protein. The table includes 400,000 or so distinct CDR3 sequences, around 13% detected once. The CDR3 length is 16 residues. Per germline, CDR1 SGHVS and CDR2 FNYEAQ. V was clipped by 1 base and J by 7 bases; unmatched bases: 7. Ophthalmopathy patients had Clinical Activity Score at least 3, NOSPECS grade at least 4, duration under 3 months. PBMCs stemmed from around 10 ml fresh peripheral blood. Ten or more counts support this clonotype. Its antigen is undetermined.

The chain uses TRBV7-6 and TRBJ2-5; 12 bases align to TRBD2. The clonotype comes from a woman under 40 with Graves' ophthalmopathy. What was sequenced was blood. The CDR3 loop is CASSLGTSGARGTQYF. The CDR3 DNA reads TGTGCCAGCAGCTTAGGGACTAGCGGGGCCAGGGGGACCCAGTACTTC.